This T cell receptor beta chain was captured by sequencing in a study of T cells in Graves' hyperthyroidism and ophthalmopathy. TCR beta CDR3 regions were amplified from RNA. TCR CDR3 underwent first-round RT-PCR with the HTBI primer set. TCRdb reanalysed the multiplex PCR reads using MiXCR and keeps one entry per CDR3 protein. The data show 600,000 to 650,000 distinct CDR3 sequences, around 20% seen once. The origin of this receptor is a young man with Graves' ophthalmopathy. The sample consisted of blood.

The CDR3 loop reads CASSMGQAGSYEQYF. In DNA form, the CDR3 reads TGTGCCAGTAGTATGGGGCAGGCGGGCTCCTACGAGCAGTACTTC. J is TRBJ2-7 and V is TRBV19, with D possibly called TRBD1 or TRBD2 (5 bases each). The CDR3 extends over 15 amino acids. Trimming took 3 bases from V and 0 from J, leaving 12 bases between them. Looked up from germline, CDR1 is LNHDA and CDR2 is SQIVND (reference sequence).